The clone carrying this T cell receptor beta chain has a handful of counts. Its antigen is undetermined. This sample is part of a study of a mutant IDH1 vaccine in newly diagnosed glioma. Overall study: Vaccination began 4-6 weeks post radiotherapy alone, or with temozolomide cycles. Previous care, which was radiotherapy, temozolomide, or both, most often involved both.

Profiled with immunoSEQ multiplex PCR; TCRdb holds only in-frame clones, not every one. The sample records some 62,000 clones, around 83% being singletons. Specified time point: week 47, end of study. Doses consisted of 300 ug of mutant IDH1 20-mer peptide each, paired with topical imiquimod. Germline V CDR1 and CDR2: LNHDA, SQIVND (reference sequence). V trimming: 5 bases; J trimming: 6 bases; junction bases outside the gene matches: 4. The CDR3 totals 13 residues. This chain uses TRBV19 with TRBJ1-1; 9 bases fit TRBD1. The sequence derives from a man aged 25-45 years with glioma. Sequenced here: PBMCs, sampled from a glioma patient whose treatment included an IDH1 peptide vaccine. CDR3: CASSPRQGAEAFF. The CDR3 region has the DNA TGTGCCAGTAGTCCTCGACAGGGGGCTGAAGCTTTCTTT.